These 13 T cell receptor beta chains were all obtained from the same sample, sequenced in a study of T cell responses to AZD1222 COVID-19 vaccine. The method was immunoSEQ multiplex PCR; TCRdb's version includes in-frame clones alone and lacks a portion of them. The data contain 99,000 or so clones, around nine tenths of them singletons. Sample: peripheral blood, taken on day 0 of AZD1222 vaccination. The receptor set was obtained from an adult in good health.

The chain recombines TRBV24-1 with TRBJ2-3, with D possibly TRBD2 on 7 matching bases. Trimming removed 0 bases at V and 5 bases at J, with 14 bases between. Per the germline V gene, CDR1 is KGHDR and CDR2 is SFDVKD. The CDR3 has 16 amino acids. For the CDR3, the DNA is TGTGCCACCAGTGATTTGGGGGGGGCAAGAGGAGATACGCAGTATTTT. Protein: CATSDLGGARGDTQYF.

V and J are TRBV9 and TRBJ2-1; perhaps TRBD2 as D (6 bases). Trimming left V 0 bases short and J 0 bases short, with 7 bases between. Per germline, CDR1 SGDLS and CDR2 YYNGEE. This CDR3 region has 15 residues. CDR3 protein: CASSVDGGSYNEQFF. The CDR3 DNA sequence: TGTGCCAGCAGCGTAGACGGGGGCTCCTACAATGAGCAGTTCTTC.

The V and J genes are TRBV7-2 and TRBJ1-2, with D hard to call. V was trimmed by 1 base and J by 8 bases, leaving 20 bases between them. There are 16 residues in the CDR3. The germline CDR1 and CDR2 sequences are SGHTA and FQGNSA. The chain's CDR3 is CASSLVLSGRDGGYTF. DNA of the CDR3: TGTGCCAGCAGCTTAGTTTTATCGGGGAGGGATGGCGGCTACACCTTC.

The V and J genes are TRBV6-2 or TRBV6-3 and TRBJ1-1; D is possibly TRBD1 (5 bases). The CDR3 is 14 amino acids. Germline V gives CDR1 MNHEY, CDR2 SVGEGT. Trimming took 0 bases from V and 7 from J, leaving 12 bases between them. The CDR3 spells CASSYSSRVGEAFF. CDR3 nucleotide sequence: TGTGCCAGCAGTTACTCGAGCAGGGTGGGTGAAGCTTTCTTT.

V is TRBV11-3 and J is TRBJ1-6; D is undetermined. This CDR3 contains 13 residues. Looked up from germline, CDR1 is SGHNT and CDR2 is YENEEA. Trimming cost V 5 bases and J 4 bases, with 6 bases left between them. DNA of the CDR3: TGTGCCAGCAGCCTCAATTATAATTCACCCCTCCACTTT. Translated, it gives CASSLNYNSPLHF. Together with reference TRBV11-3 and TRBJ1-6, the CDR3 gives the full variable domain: EAGVVQSPRYKIIEKKQPVAFWCNPISGHNTLYWYLQNLGQGPELLIRYENEEAVDDSQLPKDRFSAERLKGVDSTLKIQPAELGDSAVYLCASSLNYNSPLHFGNGTRLTVT.

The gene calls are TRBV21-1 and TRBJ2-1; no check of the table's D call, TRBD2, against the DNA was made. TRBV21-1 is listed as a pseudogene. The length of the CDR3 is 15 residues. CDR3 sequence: CASKREASSYNEQFF. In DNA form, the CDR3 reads TGTGCCAGCAAGCGGGAGGCTTCGTCCTACAATGAGCAGTTCTTC.

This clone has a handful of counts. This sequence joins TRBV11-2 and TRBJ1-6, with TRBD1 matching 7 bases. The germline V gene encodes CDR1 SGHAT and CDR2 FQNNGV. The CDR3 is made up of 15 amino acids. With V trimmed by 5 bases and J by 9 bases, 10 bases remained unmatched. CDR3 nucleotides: TGTGCCAGCAGCCCCTCCGGACAGGTCCGTTCACCCCTCCACTTT. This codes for CASSPSGQVRSPLHF.

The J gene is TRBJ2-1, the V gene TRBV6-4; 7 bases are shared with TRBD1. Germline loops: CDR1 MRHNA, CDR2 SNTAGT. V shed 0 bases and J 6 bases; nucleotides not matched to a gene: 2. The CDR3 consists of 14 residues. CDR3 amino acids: CASSDSPGGNEQFF. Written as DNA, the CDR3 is TGTGCCAGCAGTGACTCTCCAGGGGGCAATGAGCAGTTCTTC.

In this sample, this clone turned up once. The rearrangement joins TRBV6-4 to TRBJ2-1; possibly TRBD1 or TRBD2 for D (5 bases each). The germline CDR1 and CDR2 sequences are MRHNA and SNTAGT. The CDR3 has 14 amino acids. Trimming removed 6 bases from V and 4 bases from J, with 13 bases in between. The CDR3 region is CASSPGTAYNEQFF. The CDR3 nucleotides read TGTGCCAGCAGCCCCGGGACCGCTTACAATGAGCAGTTCTTC.

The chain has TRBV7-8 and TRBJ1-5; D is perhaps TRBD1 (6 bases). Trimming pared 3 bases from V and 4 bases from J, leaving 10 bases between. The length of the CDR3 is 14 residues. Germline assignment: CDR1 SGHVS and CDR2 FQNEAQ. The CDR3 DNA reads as TGTGCCAGCAGCTTCCGACAGGCTAATCAGCCCCAGCATTTT. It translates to CASSFRQANQPQHF. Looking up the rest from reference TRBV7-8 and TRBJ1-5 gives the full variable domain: GAGVSQSPRYKVAKRGQDVALRCDPISGHVSLFWYQQALGQGPEFLTYFQNEAQLDKSGLPSDRFFAERPEGSVSTLKIQRTQQEDSAVYLCASSFRQANQPQHFGDGTRLSIL.

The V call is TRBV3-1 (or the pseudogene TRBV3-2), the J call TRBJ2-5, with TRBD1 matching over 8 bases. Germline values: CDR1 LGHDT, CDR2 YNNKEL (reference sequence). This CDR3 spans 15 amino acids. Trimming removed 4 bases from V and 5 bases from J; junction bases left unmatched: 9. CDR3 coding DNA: TGTGCCAGCAGCCTAGGACAGGGTCCCTGGGAGACCCAGTACTTC. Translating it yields CASSLGQGPWETQYF.

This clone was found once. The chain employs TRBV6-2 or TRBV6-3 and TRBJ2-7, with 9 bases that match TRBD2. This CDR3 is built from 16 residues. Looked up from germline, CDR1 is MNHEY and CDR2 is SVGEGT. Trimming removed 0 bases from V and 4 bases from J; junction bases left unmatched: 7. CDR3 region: CASSYSPSGNVYEQYF. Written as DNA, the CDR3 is TGTGCCAGCAGTTACTCACCTAGCGGGAATGTGTACGAGCAGTACTTC.

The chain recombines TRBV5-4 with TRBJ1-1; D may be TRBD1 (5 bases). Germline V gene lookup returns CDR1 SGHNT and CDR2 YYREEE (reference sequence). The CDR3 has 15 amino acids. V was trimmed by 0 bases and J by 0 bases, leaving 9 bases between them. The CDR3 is CASSLGGIMNTEAFF. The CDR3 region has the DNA TGTGCCAGCAGCTTGGGGGGGATAATGAACACTGAAGCTTTCTTT.